Below, 16 T cell receptor beta chains from the same sample are listed, as sequenced in a study of blood T cell repertoires in COVID-19. The assay was immunoSEQ multiplex PCR, and TCRdb's table has in-frame clones only and misses some. The sample lists over 400,000 clones, 85% to 90% occurring once. Specimen: peripheral blood. The receptors stem from a woman between 45 and 60 years old with COVID-19, enrolled during active disease.

This sequence joins TRBV9 and TRBJ1-3, with 8 bases identical to TRBD1. Germline CDR1 is SGDLS and CDR2 is YYNGEE. Trimming removed 4 bases from V and 3 bases from J; junction bases left unmatched: 9. The CDR3 length is 16 residues. The CDR3 loop is CASSHRTGRGGNTIYF. The CDR3 bases are TGTGCCAGCAGCCATAGGACAGGGCGAGGTGGAAACACCATATATTTT. Supplemented by reference TRBV9 and TRBJ1-3, the full variable domain reads DSGVTQTPKHLITATGQRVTLRCSPRSGDLSVYWYQQSLDQGLQFLIQYYNGEERAKGNILERFSAQQFPDLHSELNLSSLELGDSALYFCASSHRTGRGGNTIYFGEGSWLTVV.

This chain joins TRBV6-5 and TRBJ2-5; D not certain. There are 13 residues in the CDR3. Germline CDR1 reads MNHEY; CDR2 reads SVGAGI. The V gene lost 10 bases and the J gene lost 5 bases, with 17 bases spanning the gap. DNA of the CDR3: TGTGCCATCGAGACAATTCCTCGGGAGACCCAGTACTTC. Its translation is CAIETIPRETQYF.

This clone appeared once. The CDR3 bases are TGCGCCAGCAGCATGGGGACAGACCAGCCCCAGCATTTT. Translated, it gives CASSMGTDQPQHF. This chain uses TRBV5-1 with TRBJ1-5, with TRBD1 identical over 7 bases. Germline V gene sequence: CDR1 SGHRS, CDR2 YFSETQ. J lost 7 bases, V lost 4 bases, and 5 bases had no gene match. This CDR3 contains 13 residues.

The rearrangement links TRBV21-1 to TRBJ2-3; TRBD2 is the table's D call and was not checked against the DNA. TRBV21-1 is termed a pseudogene. There are 13 residues in the CDR3. The CDR3 loop reads CASSSPPGDTQYF. In nucleotides, the CDR3 is TGTGCCAGCAGCTCTCCCCCCGGGGATACGCAGTATTTT.

The CDR3, as DNA: TGCGCCAGCAGCCCGGGACAGGGGGCCCTCATGAACACTGAAGCTTTCTTT. This sequence encodes CASSPGQGALMNTEAFF. The chain links TRBV5-1 to TRBJ1-1, with 12 bases lining up with TRBD1. Germline V gives CDR1 SGHRS, CDR2 YFSETQ. The CDR3 is 17 amino acids. V lost 4 bases and J lost 0; bases outside the gene matches: 7.

The rearrangement links TRBV24-1 to TRBJ1-5; possibly TRBD1 for D (6 bases). The CDR3 has 13 amino acids. Germline V gene data show CDR1 as KGHDR and CDR2 as SFDVKD. V gave up 9 bases and J gave up 3 bases, with 11 bases separating them. The CDR3 DNA reads as TGTGCCACCGGACAGAGGGACAATCAGCCCCAGCATTTT. Translating gives CATGQRDNQPQHF.

The CDR3: CASSPGQTSNIQYF. Here the CDR3 DNA reads TGTGCCAGCAGCCCCGGACAGACCTCAAACATTCAGTACTTC. The chain employs TRBV5-4 and TRBJ2-4; D might be TRBD1 (6 bases). Germline V gene data show CDR1 as SGHNT and CDR2 as YYREEE (reference sequence). The CDR3 loop spans 14 amino acids. V shed 4 bases and J shed 6 bases, with 14 bases lying between them.

The J gene is TRBJ2-2, the V gene TRBV9; weak D call: TRBD2 (5 bases). V dropped 5 bases and J dropped 10 bases, with 15 bases sitting between them. This CDR3 has 13 residues. Germline V gene lookup returns CDR1 SGDLS and CDR2 YYNGEE. The DNA of the CDR3 is TGTGCCAGCAGGGGAAGTTCGGGAACGGAGCTGTTTTTT. The encoded protein is CASRGSSGTELFF.

The CDR3 DNA reads as TGCGCCAGCAGTTTGACAGGGACCCACGAGCAGTACTTC. This translates into CASSLTGTHEQYF. The chain joins TRBV10-1 to TRBJ2-7; 7 bases are shared with TRBD1. The trim removed 5 bases at V and 5 bases at J, leaving 6 bases unmatched. From germline, CDR1 is WNHNN and CDR2 SYGVQD (reference sequence). The CDR3 runs to 13 residues.

This chain links TRBV5-1 with TRBJ2-1; 10 nucleotides line up with TRBD2. The germline CDR1 and CDR2 sequences are SGHRS and YFSETQ. The ends lost 4 bases at V and 0 bases at J; junction bases unmatched: 22. The CDR3 spans 22 residues. The CDR3 sequence is CASSDPGIAGGPRIRSYNEQFF. As DNA, the CDR3 is TGCGCCAGCAGCGACCCAGGTATAGCGGGGGGCCCTAGAATTCGCTCCTACAATGAGCAGTTCTTC.

The CDR3 sequence: CASSLSGGSSSYEQYF. CDR3 in DNA: TGTGCCAGCAGCTTATCTGGCGGGTCGAGCTCCTACGAGCAGTACTTC. The chain recombines TRBV7-2 with TRBJ2-7; D is possibly TRBD2 (5 bases). This CDR3 spans 16 amino acids. The germline V and J ends were trimmed by 2 bases and 0 bases, with 14 bases remaining between them. CDR1 and CDR2 from the germline V gene are SGHTA and FQGNSA. Filled out from reference TRBV7-2 and TRBJ2-7, the complete variable domain reads GAGVSQSPSNKVTEKGKDVELRCDPISGHTALYWYRQSLGQGLEFLIYFQGNSAPDKSGLPSDRFSAERTGGSVSTLTIQRTQQEDSAVYLCASSLSGGSSSYEQYFGPGTRLTVT.

This rearrangement joins TRBV20-1 to TRBJ1-2; possible D gene TRBD1, 5 bases. The CDR3 is 12 amino acids. V was trimmed by 3 bases and J by 8 bases, leaving 13 bases between them. The germline gives CDR1 DFQATT, CDR2 SNEGSKA (reference sequence). As DNA, the CDR3 is TGCAGTGCTAGTCGGCAGGGTAAGGGCTACACCTTC. Amino acid sequence: CSASRQGKGYTF.

V usage is TRBV6-5 and J usage is TRBJ2-1; no reliable D call. Germline CDR1 MNHEY, CDR2 SVGAGI. V gave up 8 bases and J gave up 0 bases, with 8 bases separating them. The CDR3 totals 13 residues. The CDR3 region has the DNA TGTGCCAGCCCGTTTAGCTCCTACAATGAGCAGTTCTTC. This sequence encodes CASPFSSYNEQFF.

The chain couples TRBV9 to TRBJ2-3; 7 bases fit TRBD2. V was clipped by 7 bases and J by 5 bases; unmatched bases: 10. The CDR3 extends over 14 amino acids. Germline V lookup: CDR1 SGDLS, CDR2 YYNGEE. CDR3 bases: TGTGCCAGCGCGGAGGGCGGGGGAAGAGATACGCAGTATTTT. Protein product: CASAEGGGRDTQYF.

This clone occurred once. A read error may account for a junction end that differs from germline. The chain employs TRBV29-1 and TRBJ1-2, with 8 positions matching TRBD1. Germline values: CDR1 SQVTM, CDR2 ANQGSEA. The length of the CDR3 is 8 residues. DNA for the CDR3: TGCAGCGATGACAGGGGCGCCTTC. This codes for CSDDRGAF.

This clone was seen only once. The chain recombines TRBV7-9 with TRBJ2-1; 7 bases line up with TRBD1. The CDR3 extends over 16 amino acids. V dropped 4 bases and J dropped 5; count of bases not matched to a gene: 11. The germline V gene encodes CDR1 SEHNR and CDR2 FQNEAQ (reference sequence). The chain's CDR3 is CASSSTDRDGNNEQFF. The CDR3 DNA sequence: TGTGCCAGCAGCTCTACCGACAGGGATGGGAACAATGAGCAGTTCTTC. Full variable domain (remainder filled in from reference TRBV7-9 and TRBJ2-1): DTGVSQNPRHKITKRGQNVTFRCDPISEHNRLYWYRQTLGQGPEFLTYFQNEAQLEKSRLLSDRFSAERPKGSFSTLEIQRTEQGDSAMYLCASSSTDRDGNNEQFFGPGTRLTVL.